Listed below are T cell receptor beta chains from one sample, sequenced in a study of T-cell memory formation after mild COVID-19. TCRdb redid the calling of the 5' RACE reads with MiXCR, one entry per CDR3 protein. Among 89,000 or so distinct CDR3 sequences listed, about 13% were seen once. The sample was PBMCs or a T cell subset sorted from them (not recorded which). Source of these receptors: a man between 18 and 29 years old who had mild COVID-19 (a few samples of this study predate the infection). Cell type and time point are not known. Both conserved end residues are trimmed from each CDR3.

>TRBJ2-1|TRBV7-9
ASSLVTSGASYNEQF
>TRBJ2-2|TRBV5-1
ASSPRGTSFGELF
>TRBJ2-5|TRBV27
ASSRTSGVVETQY
>TRBJ2-1|TRBV5-1
ASSLAVLSYNEQF
>TRBJ2-3|TRBV7-7
ASSLELSSRGRTDTQY
>TRBJ2-2|TRBV30
AWRANSILNTGELF
>TRBJ1-3|TRBV6-5
ASSVTNPGISGNTIY
>TRBJ2-2|TRBV27
ASSLLGGTGELF
>TRBJ2-1|TRBV19
ASSTTGILGNEQF
>TRBJ2-1|TRBV29-1
SVEYPGRFTGEQF
>TRBJ2-5|TRBV7-9
ASSLGRGGTPTQY
>TRBJ2-5|TRBV20-1
SASTVGGGAGETQY
>TRBJ2-5|TRBV7-9
ASTLSGQQETQY
>TRBJ2-3|TRBV4-3
ASSQDWGKADTQY
>TRBJ2-7|TRBV6-2/TRBV6-3
ASTRSDYEQY
>TRBJ2-5|TRBV9
ASSVGQGFFETQY
>TRBJ2-3|TRBV5-1
ASTHPGTGHTDTQY
>TRBJ2-3|TRBV4-1
ASSQTEASTDTQY
>TRBJ1-1|TRBV6-5
ASSYSGTGPLTEAF
>TRBJ2-3|TRBV7-3
ASSPGQPSTDTQY
>TRBJ2-5|TRBV7-3
ASSLNQGQETQY
>TRBJ1-2|TRBV7-8
ASSLRGSYGYT
>TRBJ2-7|TRBV7-9
ASSPSSGGYHYEQY
>TRBJ1-6|TRBV5-1
ASSLRGRGHSPLH